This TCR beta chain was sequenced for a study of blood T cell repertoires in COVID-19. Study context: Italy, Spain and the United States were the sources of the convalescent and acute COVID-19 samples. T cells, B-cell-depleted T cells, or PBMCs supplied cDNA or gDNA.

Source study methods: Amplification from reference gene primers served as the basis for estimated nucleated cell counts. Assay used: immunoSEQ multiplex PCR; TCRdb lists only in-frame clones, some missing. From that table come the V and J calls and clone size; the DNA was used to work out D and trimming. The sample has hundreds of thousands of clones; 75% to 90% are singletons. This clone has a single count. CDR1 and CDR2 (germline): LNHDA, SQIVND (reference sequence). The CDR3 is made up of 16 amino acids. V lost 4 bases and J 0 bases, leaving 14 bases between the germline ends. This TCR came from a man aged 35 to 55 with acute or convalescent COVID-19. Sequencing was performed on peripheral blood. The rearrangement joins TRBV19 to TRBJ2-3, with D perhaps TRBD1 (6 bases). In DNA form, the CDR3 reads TGTGCCAGTAGTACACGGGACATATCTAGCACAGATACGCAGTATTTT. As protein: CASSTRDISSTDTQYF.